This is a list of T cell receptor beta chains from one sample in a study of graft-versus-host responses after intestinal transplantation. This table comes from immunoSEQ multiplex PCR, and its TCRdb copy is limited to in-frame clones, with some not included. Seen here are approximately 97,000 clones, 91% observed once, and the top ten hold approximately 0.18%. The antigens these receptors bind are not known. Sequencing was performed on unstimulated CD4+ T cells sorted from spleen or lymph node cells, taken before transplant. These receptors came from a human donor who was the organ donor for an intestinal transplant. CDR3s include the opening cysteine and the closing phenylalanine or tryptophan. D genes are given only for firm matches. Expanded clones are given a class, and other clones once, few, many or no size at all.

v_gene	d_gene	abundance	j_gene	CDR3aa	CDR3nt
TRBV29-1	TRBD1	NA	TRBJ2-4	CSASGTGDGSIQYF	TGCAGCGCCTCCGGGACAGGGGATGGGAGCATTCAGTACTTC
TRBV5-6	NA	NA	TRBJ1-2	CASSPGAGGFHYGYTF	TGTGCCAGCAGCCCGGGAGCGGGGGGCTTTCATTATGGCTACACCTTC
TRBV11-1	NA	once	TRBJ2-2	CASSSGNPGELFF	TGTGCCAGCAGCTCAGGGAATCCCGGGGAGCTGTTTTTT
TRBV7-2	TRBD1	NA	TRBJ2-7	CASSAGQGVYEQYF	TGTGCCAGCAGCGCCGGACAGGGGGTATACGAGCAGTACTTC
TRBV7-2	NA	NA	TRBJ1-1	CASSFMLAGQGMNTEAFF	TGTGCCAGCAGCTTTATGCTAGCGGGGCAGGGGATGAACACTGAAGCTTTCTTT
TRBV11-2	TRBD1	once	TRBJ2-7	CASSLDRGLFYEQYF	TGTGCCAGCAGTCTAGACAGGGGGCTCTTCTACGAGCAGTACTTC
TRBV7-6	NA	NA	TRBJ2-2	CASSWGLGRATGELFF	TGTGCCAGCAGCTGGGGACTGGGCAGGGCAACCGGGGAGCTGTTTTTT
TRBV5-1	TRBD2	NA	TRBJ2-1	CASSLGLAGSYNEQFF	TGCGCCAGCAGCTTGGGACTAGCGGGGTCCTACAATGAGCAGTTCTTC
TRBV5-1	TRBD1	NA	TRBJ1-2	CATGTGGGGYTF	TGCGCCACCGGGACAGGGGGTGGAGGCTACACCTTC
TRBV18	NA	NA	TRBJ2-2	CASSPRQVNTGELFF	TGTGCCAGCTCACCGAGACAGGTTAACACCGGGGAGCTGTTTTTT
TRBV19	NA	NA	TRBJ1-1	CASSIYGFGRGLYTEAFF	TGTGCCAGTAGTATCTATGGGTTTGGTAGGGGTTTATACACTGAAGCTTTCTTT
TRBV5-6	TRBD1	NA	TRBJ2-7	CASAPTRDRGHDEQYF	TGTGCCAGCGCACCAACTCGGGACAGGGGGCACGACGAGCAGTACTTC
TRBV5-1	TRBD2	NA	TRBJ2-3	CASSLVLAGDSTDTQYF	TGCGCCAGCAGCTTGGTTCTAGCGGGGGATTCCACAGATACGCAGTATTTT
TRBV4-3	TRBD2	NA	TRBJ2-7	CASSPLAGDSYEQYF	TGCGCCAGCAGCCCGCTAGCGGGGGACTCCTACGAGCAGTACTTC
TRBV9	NA	NA	TRBJ2-3	CASSVGASTDTQYF	TGTGCCAGCAGCGTAGGAGCTAGCACAGATACGCAGTATTTT
TRBV6-6	TRBD2	few	TRBJ2-2	CASMGRGEIGELFF	TGTGCCAGCATGGGTCGGGGGGAGATCGGGGAGCTGTTTTTT
TRBV4-1	NA	NA	TRBJ1-1	CASSPVPRGGRPAEAFF	TGCGCCAGCAGCCCTGTCCCAAGGGGGGGAAGACCTGCTGAAGCTTTCTTT
TRBV14	TRBD2	few	TRBJ2-3	CASSQDWGAGALKDTQYF	TGTGCCAGCAGCCAAGATTGGGGAGCGGGGGCCCTTAAAGATACGCAGTATTTT
TRBV10-3	TRBD1	NA	TRBJ1-1	CAIRRTGGIGNTEAFF	TGTGCCATCAGAAGGACAGGGGGGATAGGGAACACTGAAGCTTTCTTT
TRBV7-3	TRBD1	NA	TRBJ1-2	CASSPHDRGLGYTF	TGTGCCAGCAGCCCCCACGACAGGGGGCTTGGCTACACCTTC
TRBV4-1	NA	once	TRBJ2-5	CASSRPGGGLMETQYF	TGCGCCAGCAGCCGCCCAGGAGGGGGCCTTATGGAGACCCAGTACTTC
TRBV4-1	TRBD2	NA	TRBJ2-7	CASSQDWSGGHDEQYF	TGCGCCAGCAGCCAAGATTGGAGCGGGGGCCACGACGAGCAGTACTTC
TRBV7-2	NA	NA	TRBJ2-1	CASSYGQRSMQFF	TGTGCCAGCAGCTACGGTCAGAGGTCTATGCAGTTCTTC
TRBV18	NA	once	TRBJ1-2	CASSPGIWGRYGYTF	TGTGCCAGCTCACCAGGAATTTGGGGGCGCTATGGCTACACCTTC
TRBV4-2	NA	NA	TRBJ1-6	CASSQPGAYNSPLHF	TGTGCCAGCAGCCAACCAGGGGCCTATAATTCACCCCTCCACTTT
TRBV27	TRBD2	NA	TRBJ2-3	CASSFGLAGGGDTQYF	TGTGCCAGCAGTTTCGGACTAGCGGGGGGGGGAGATACGCAGTATTTT
TRBV18	TRBD2	NA	TRBJ2-3	CASSPRGGGVTDTQYF	TGTGCCAGCTCACCCCGGGGCGGGGGGGTCACAGATACGCAGTATTTT
TRBV19	NA	few	TRBJ1-3	CASSILSGNTIYF	TGTGCCAGTAGTATACTGTCTGGAAACACCATATATTTT
TRBV6-1	NA	NA	TRBJ2-7	CAIQRHNPSYEQYF	TGTGCCATTCAGAGACATAACCCCTCCTACGAGCAGTACTTC
TRBV30	NA	NA	TRBJ1-1	CAWSDGRWARGAFF	TGTGCCTGGAGCGACGGGCGATGGGCACGGGGAGCTTTCTTT
TRBV9	NA	NA	TRBJ2-7	CASSVGRLGQGNSSYEQYF	TGTGCCAGCAGCGTAGGCCGGCTGGGACAAGGGAATAGCTCCTACGAGCAGTACTTC
TRBV5-1	TRBD2	NA	TRBJ2-7	CASSSHGLAGGTMYEQYF	TGCGCCAGCAGCTCACACGGACTAGCGGGGGGAACAATGTACGAGCAGTACTTC
TRBV10-3	NA	few	TRBJ1-2	CAISERGGIDGYTF	TGTGCCATCAGTGAGCGAGGGGGAATCGATGGCTACACCTTC
TRBV15	NA	NA	TRBJ1-2	CATSRAGMGTATPYGYTF	TGTGCCACCAGCAGAGCGGGAATGGGGACTGCTACTCCCTATGGCTACACCTTC
TRBV10-3	NA	once	TRBJ2-3	CAIQPGAVADTQYF	TGTGCCATTCAACCCGGAGCGGTCGCAGATACGCAGTATTTT
TRBV7-2	TRBD2	NA	TRBJ2-7	CASSRTSGGFSWEQYF	TGTGCCAGCAGCCGGACTAGCGGGGGATTTTCTTGGGAGCAGTACTTC
TRBV10-3	NA	few	TRBJ1-1	CAISGRGETEAFF	TGTGCCATCAGTGGGAGGGGAGAGACTGAAGCTTTCTTT
TRBV11-3	TRBD2	NA	TRBJ2-2	CASSHLAGDNGELFF	TGTGCCAGCAGCCACCTAGCGGGGGACAACGGGGAGCTGTTTTTT
TRBV19	TRBD1	NA	TRBJ2-2	CASSPRGRSNTGELFF	TGTGCCAGTAGCCCCAGGGGGCGTTCGAACACCGGGGAGCTGTTTTTT
TRBV11-2	TRBD2	once	TRBJ2-7	CASSGSGGAFEQYF	TGTGCCAGCAGCGGGAGCGGGGGGGCCTTTGAGCAGTACTTC
TRBV5-4	NA	NA	TRBJ1-2	CASSLEAGWDYGYTF	TGTGCCAGCAGCTTGGAGGCAGGATGGGACTATGGCTACACCTTC
TRBV7-2	TRBD1	once	TRBJ2-2	CASSTQGSNTGELFF	TGTGCCAGCAGCACACAGGGGAGCAACACCGGGGAGCTGTTTTTT
TRBV5-1	TRBD1	once	TRBJ2-7	CASTSRTGAYEQYF	TGCGCCAGCACTTCGCGGACAGGGGCCTACGAGCAGTACTTC
TRBV9	TRBD1	NA	TRBJ1-4	CASSIRQGVEANEKLFF	TGTGCCAGCAGCATCCGACAGGGGGTGGAGGCTAATGAAAAACTGTTTTTT
TRBV6-1	NA	NA	TRBJ2-5	CASEMDLIETQYF	TGTGCCAGCGAAATGGACTTGATAGAGACCCAGTACTTC
TRBV6-5	NA	NA	TRBJ1-2	CASSYSVGGLSGYTF	TGTGCCAGCAGTTACTCGGTCGGGGGGCTTTCTGGCTACACCTTC
TRBV4-3	NA	NA	TRBJ2-3	CASSQESFGGDTQYF	TGCGCCAGCAGCCAAGAGTCTTTCGGGGGAGATACGCAGTATTTT
TRBV7-9	NA	NA	TRBJ1-2	CASSLDSYGYTF	TGTGCCAGCAGCTTAGACAGCTATGGCTACACCTTC
TRBV29-1	NA	once	TRBJ2-3	CSVRQGPDTQYF	TGCAGCGTCCGTCAGGGGCCAGATACGCAGTATTTT
TRBV5-8	TRBD2	NA	TRBJ2-2	CASSLLRLARLNTGELFF	TGTGCCAGCAGCTTGCTGAGACTAGCGCGGTTAAACACCGGGGAGCTGTTTTTT
TRBV4-3	TRBD2	NA	TRBJ2-5	CASSRGLAGETQYF	TGCGCCAGCAGCCGGGGACTAGCGGGGGAGACCCAGTACTTC